One and the same sample provided the 17 T cell receptor beta chains below, sequenced in a study of cytomegalovirus exposure and HLA in healthy donors. Measured with immunoSEQ multiplex PCR; TCRdb has only the in-frame clones, and not every one. The sample has 100,000 to 150,000 clones; about 93% are singletons. The sequencing input was PBMCs. Every receptor here comes from a woman aged 18-29 years in good health and CMV-seronegative.

The V and J genes are TRBV9 and TRBJ2-7; D is uncertain. Trimming took off 0 bases at V and 3 bases at J, with 4 bases between the two ends. The CDR3 is 12 amino acids. Germline CDR1 reads SGDLS; CDR2 reads YYNGEE. CDR3 region: CASSVDGYEQYF. In DNA, the CDR3 is TGTGCCAGCAGCGTAGACGGCTACGAGCAGTACTTC. The full variable domain, rest sourced from reference TRBV9 and TRBJ2-7, is DSGVTQTPKHLITATGQRVTLRCSPRSGDLSVYWYQQSLDQGLQFLIQYYNGEERAKGNILERFSAQQFPDLHSELNLSSLELGDSALYFCASSVDGYEQYFGPGTRLTVT.

This sequence joins TRBV9 and TRBJ2-7; the D gene is possibly TRBD2 (6 bases). Germline CDR1 and CDR2: SGDLS and YYNGEE. CDR3 length equals 12 residues. The V end was cut by 3 bases, the J end by 6 bases, with 10 bases between. For the CDR3, the DNA is TGTGCCAGCAGCGAGGGAGGTCTCGAGCAGTACTTC. Translation gives CASSEGGLEQYF.

Points on this clone: It is unclear where the CDR3 begins or ends on the DNA, so no DNA is shown, and the CDR3 is as TCRdb lists it. The rearrangement uses TRBV5-6 and TRBJ2-1; the table's D gene call, TRBD1, was not cross checked with the DNA. Both ends counted, the CDR3 spans 12 residues. The germline CDR1 and CDR2 sequences are SGHDT and YYEEEE. CDR3 loop: CASSFGQGTEFF.

This clone was detected only once. CDR3 in DNA: TGTGCCAGCAGCGTAGTCGGCTCTGGGGCCAACGTCCTGACTTTC. Translated, it gives CASSVVGSGANVLTF. This chain links TRBV9 with TRBJ2-6; D remains ambiguous. Looked up from germline, CDR1 is SGDLS and CDR2 is YYNGEE. Trimming shortened V by 0 bases and J by 0 bases, and 4 bases separated the two germline ends. The length of the CDR3 is 15 residues.

The V gene is TRBV5-1, the J gene TRBJ2-5; 8 nucleotides match TRBD2. The CDR3 runs 13 residues. V was clipped by 3 bases and J by 3 bases; unmatched bases: 1. The V gene's germline CDR1 is SGHRS and CDR2 YFSETQ. The chain's CDR3 is CASSSGGKETQYF. The DNA of the CDR3 is TGCGCCAGCAGCTCGGGGGGGAAAGAGACCCAGTACTTC. Variable domain in full (rest from reference TRBV5-1 and TRBJ2-5): KAGVTQTPRYLIKTRGQQVTLSCSPISGHRSVSWYQQTPGQGLQFLFEYFSETQRNKGNFPGRFSGRQFSNSRSEMNVSTLELGDSALYLCASSSGGKETQYFGPGTRLLVL.

J is TRBJ1-6 and V is TRBV18, with a possible D match to TRBD1 (6 bases). V was pared by 4 bases and J by 9 bases, with 13 bases between. CDR1 is KGHSH and CDR2 is LQKENI in the germline V gene. This CDR3 spans 14 amino acids. The CDR3 DNA follows: TGTGCCAGCTCACTGGACAGCGGAAGTTCACCCCTCCACTTT. Translation gives CASSLDSGSSPLHF.

The chain joins TRBV5-1 to TRBJ2-1; 9 nucleotides match TRBD2. CDR1 is SGHRS and CDR2 is YFSETQ in the germline V gene. The length of the CDR3 is 17 residues. Trimming at V came to 3 bases and at J to 2 bases, leaving 9 bases not matched to a gene. The CDR3: CASSSSGAQTAYNEQFF. For the CDR3, the DNA is TGCGCCAGCAGCTCTAGCGGGGCCCAGACGGCCTACAATGAGCAGTTCTTC.

V gene TRBV19 combines with J gene TRBJ1-2, with D perhaps matching TRBD1 (5 bases). Trimming cost V 4 bases and J 2 bases, with 17 bases left between them. The length of the CDR3 is 16 residues. Germline loops: CDR1 LNHDA, CDR2 SQIVND (reference sequence). The CDR3 reads CASSRSGTTVNYGYTF. The DNA for the CDR3 is TGTGCCAGTAGTAGATCCGGGACTACAGTCAACTATGGCTACACCTTC.

This chain uses TRBV6-6 with TRBJ1-2, with D possibly TRBD1 on 6 matching bases. Deletions cut 6 bases from V and 3 bases from J, with 17 bases between. In germline, CDR1 is MNHNY, CDR2 SVGAGI (reference sequence). The length of the CDR3 is 15 residues. DNA for the CDR3: TGTGCCAGCAGCCCGACAGGAGCTAACGACTATGGCTACACCTTC. Translation gives CASSPTGANDYGYTF.

V is TRBV4-2 and J is TRBJ1-4; D unresolved. CDR1 is LGHNA, CDR2 YNFKEQ, per germline. The CDR3 runs 15 residues. Deletions cut 0 bases from V and 10 bases from J, with 15 bases between. The CDR3 spells CASSQDTEKGGKLFF. The CDR3 DNA is TGTGCCAGCAGCCAAGATACGGAGAAGGGAGGAAAACTGTTTTTT.

The genes are TRBV28 and TRBJ1-3, with D unclear. Germline lookup yields CDR1 MDHEN and CDR2 SYDVKM. The CDR3 covers 14 residues. V was shortened by 6 bases and J by 0 bases, with 9 bases between the two germline ends. The CDR3 reads CASRGQHSGNTIYF. The CDR3 DNA sequence: TGTGCCAGCAGGGGCCAGCACTCTGGAAACACCATATATTTT.

This sequence joins TRBV7-2 and TRBJ1-1; D unclear. Trimming took off 9 bases at V and 0 bases at J, with 11 bases between the two ends. From germline, CDR1 is SGHTA and CDR2 FQGNSA. The CDR3 runs to 13 residues. The CDR3 loop reads CASRRLMNTEAFF. CDR3 in DNA: TGTGCCAGTCGGAGGCTGATGAACACTGAAGCTTTCTTT.

This chain uses TRBV5-1 with TRBJ1-1; 9 positions match TRBD1. The CDR3 contains 16 residues. The germline gives CDR1 SGHRS, CDR2 YFSETQ. The V segment lost 9 bases and the J segment 1 base; nucleotides outside the gene matches: 13. The CDR3 loop reads CATDLTLQGANTEAFF. The CDR3 DNA sequence: TGCGCCACCGATCTGACCTTACAGGGGGCGAACACTGAAGCTTTCTTT.

The chain employs TRBV30 and TRBJ2-1; 8 bases match TRBD2. Germline-derived CDR1 and CDR2 are GTSNPN and SVGIG (reference sequence). V lost 2 bases and J lost 5; bases outside the gene matches: 8. There are 15 residues in the CDR3. CDR3 sequence: CAWSSLAGNNNEQFF. CDR3 DNA: TGTGCCTGGAGTTCGCTAGCGGGTAACAACAATGAGCAGTTCTTC.

The rearrangement links TRBV4-1 to TRBJ1-1; unclear D gene. Germline V gives CDR1 MGHRA, CDR2 YSYEKL. V lost 4 bases to trimming and J lost 0 bases, with 12 bases between them. This CDR3 region has 15 residues. The CDR3: CASSRPTEMNTEAFF. CDR3 sequence (DNA): TGCGCCAGCAGCCGTCCCACGGAGATGAACACTGAAGCTTTCTTT.

The V call is TRBV9, the J call TRBJ2-1; D unclear. The CDR3 totals 13 residues. The germline V and J ends were trimmed by 3 bases and 7 bases, with 11 bases remaining between them. Germline V gives CDR1 SGDLS, CDR2 YYNGEE. The CDR3 here is CASSASMRNEQFF. The CDR3 nucleotides read TGTGCCAGCAGCGCCTCCATGAGGAATGAGCAGTTCTTC.

V and J are TRBV6-1 and TRBJ2-5; TRBD2 is a possible D gene (6 bases). The length of the CDR3 is 14 residues. Germline V CDR1 and CDR2: MNHNS, SASEGT. The V end was cut by 7 bases, the J end by 6 bases, with 18 bases between. In nucleotides, the CDR3 is TGTGCCAGCAAGTCCGTAGAGGGGAGGCAGACCCAGTACTTC. Protein: CASKSVEGRQTQYF.